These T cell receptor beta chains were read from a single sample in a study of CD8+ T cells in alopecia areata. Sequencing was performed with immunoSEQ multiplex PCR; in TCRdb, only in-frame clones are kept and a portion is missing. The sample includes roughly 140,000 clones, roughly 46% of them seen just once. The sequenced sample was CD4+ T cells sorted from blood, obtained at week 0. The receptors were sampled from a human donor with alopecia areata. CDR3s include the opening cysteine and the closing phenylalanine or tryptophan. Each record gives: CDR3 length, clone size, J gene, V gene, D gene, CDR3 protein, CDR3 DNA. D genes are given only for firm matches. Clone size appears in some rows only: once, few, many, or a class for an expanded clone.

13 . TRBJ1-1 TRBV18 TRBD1 CASSAGGQTEAFF TGTGCCAGCTCAGCAGGGGGCCAGACTGAAGCTTTCTTT
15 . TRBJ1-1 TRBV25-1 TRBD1 CASSASGQPNTEAFF TGTGCCAGCAGTGCCTCGGGACAGCCCAACACTGAAGCTTTCTTT
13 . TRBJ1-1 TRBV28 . CASSFWLNTEAFF TGTGCCAGCAGTTTTTGGCTGAACACTGAAGCTTTCTTT
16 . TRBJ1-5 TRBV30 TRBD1 CAWSVAGTAYNQPQHF TGTGCCTGGAGTGTCGCCGGGACAGCTTACAATCAGCCCCAGCATTTT
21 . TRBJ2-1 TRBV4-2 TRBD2 CASSQASPRTSGSRAYNEQFF TGTGCCAGCAGCCAAGCCAGCCCCCGGACTAGCGGGAGTCGGGCTTACAATGAGCAGTTCTTC
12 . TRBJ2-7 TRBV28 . CASQGRSDEQYF TGTGCCAGCCAAGGCCGTTCTGACGAGCAGTACTTC
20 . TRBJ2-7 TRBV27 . CASSPPSFSTGIHRAYEQYF TGTGCCAGCAGTCCACCTTCCTTCTCGACAGGAATCCACCGTGCCTACGAGCAGTACTTC
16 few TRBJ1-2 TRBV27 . CASSSRSGGIYYGYTF TGTGCCAGCAGCTCGCGGTCGGGGGGGATTTACTATGGCTACACCTTC
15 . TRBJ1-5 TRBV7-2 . CASSPGRGGNQPQHF TGTGCCAGCAGTCCGGGGAGGGGGGGCAATCAGCCCCAGCATTTT
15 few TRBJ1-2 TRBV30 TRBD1 CAWSVLGQGKYGYTF TGTGCCTGGAGTGTACTTGGACAGGGGAAATATGGCTACACCTTC
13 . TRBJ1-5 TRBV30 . CAWSVGLDQPQHF TGTGCCTGGAGTGTAGGTCTCGATCAGCCCCAGCATTTT
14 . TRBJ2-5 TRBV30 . CAWSKGTLQETQYF TGTGCCTGGAGCAAAGGGACCCTCCAAGAGACCCAGTACTTC
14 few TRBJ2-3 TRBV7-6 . CASSLAWAVDTQYF TGTGCCAGCAGCTTGGCTTGGGCGGTAGATACGCAGTATTTT
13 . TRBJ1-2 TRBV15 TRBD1 CATSHTGGYGYTF TGTGCCACCAGCCATACAGGGGGCTATGGCTACACCTTC
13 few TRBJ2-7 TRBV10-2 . CASSEGGPYEQYF TGCGCCAGCAGTGAAGGAGGCCCCTACGAGCAGTACTTC
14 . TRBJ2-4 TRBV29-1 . CSVVGGVAKNIQYF TGCAGCGTTGTAGGCGGGGTAGCCAAAAACATTCAGTACTTC
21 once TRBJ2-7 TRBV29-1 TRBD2 CSVAMTSGGVLGLFLGYEQYF TGCAGCGTCGCCATGACTAGCGGGGGGGTTTTAGGGCTTTTCTTAGGTTACGAGCAGTACTTC
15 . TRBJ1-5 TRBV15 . CATSRDRQDNQPQHF TGTGCCACCAGCAGAGATAGACAGGACAATCAGCCCCAGCATTTT
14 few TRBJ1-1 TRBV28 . CASSEGVTVTEAFF TGTGCCAGCAGTGAGGGGGTGACAGTGACTGAAGCTTTCTTT
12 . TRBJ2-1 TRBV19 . CASSPGHNEQFF TGTGCCAGTAGTCCCGGACACAATGAGCAGTTCTTC
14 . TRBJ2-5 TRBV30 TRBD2 CAWSPDSGGWTQYF TGTGCCTGGAGCCCCGATAGCGGGGGGTGGACCCAGTACTTC
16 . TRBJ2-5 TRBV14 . CASSQEGQTYQETQYF TGTGCCAGCAGCCAAGAGGGCCAGACGTACCAAGAGACCCAGTACTTC
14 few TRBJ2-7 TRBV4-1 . CASSQVTVPYEQYF TGCGCCAGCAGCCAAGTTACAGTTCCCTACGAGCAGTACTTC
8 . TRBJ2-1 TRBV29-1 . CSDREQFF TGCAGCGACAGGGAGCAGTTCTTC
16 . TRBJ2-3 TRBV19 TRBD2 CASIVSAGGLTDTQYF TGTGCCAGTATAGTTTCGGCGGGAGGGCTCACAGATACGCAGTATTTT
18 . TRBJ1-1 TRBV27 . CASSPRRRGLLLNTEAFF TGTGCCAGCAGTCCCCGTAGGAGGGGCCTTCTTCTGAACACTGAAGCTTTCTTT
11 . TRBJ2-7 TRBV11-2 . CASSLEQGPNF TGTGCCAGCAGCTTAGAACAGGGACCCAACTTC
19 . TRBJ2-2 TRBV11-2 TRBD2 CASSFLAGGPSLNTGELFF TGTGCCAGCAGCTTCCTAGCGGGAGGCCCGTCCTTGAACACCGGGGAGCTGTTTTTT
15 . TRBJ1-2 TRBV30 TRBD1 CAWSVLNRGVYGYTF TGTGCCTGGAGTGTACTTAACAGGGGGGTCTATGGCTACACCTTC
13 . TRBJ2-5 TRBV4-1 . CASSQAPGETQHF TGCGCCAGCAGCCAAGCTCCGGGGGAGACCCAGCACTTC
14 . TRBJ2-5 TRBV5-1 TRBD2 CASSASGVVETQYF TGCGCCAGCAGTGCTAGCGGAGTTGTGGAGACCCAGTACTTC
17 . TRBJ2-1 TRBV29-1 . CSVPKPQAREWVNEQFF TGCAGCGTTCCAAAACCCCAAGCCAGGGAATGGGTCAATGAGCAGTTCTTC
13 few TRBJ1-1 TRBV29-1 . CSVGSGGDTEAFF TGCAGCGTCGGGAGCGGCGGGGACACTGAAGCTTTCTTT
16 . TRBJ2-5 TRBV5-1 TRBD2 CASSFRLAGWGETQYF TGCGCCAGCAGCTTTCGACTAGCGGGATGGGGAGAGACCCAGTACTTC
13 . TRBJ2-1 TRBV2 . CASTQNPADEQFF TGTGCCAGCACCCAGAACCCCGCGGATGAGCAGTTCTTC
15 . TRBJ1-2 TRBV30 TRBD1 CAWKVRRQGLGGYTF TGTGCCTGGAAGGTTCGGCGACAGGGGTTGGGTGGCTACACCTTC
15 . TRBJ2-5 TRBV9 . CASSVKSGSQETQYF TGTGCCAGCAGCGTAAAGAGCGGGTCCCAAGAGACCCAGTACTTC
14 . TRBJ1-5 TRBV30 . CAWSVQRGNQPQHF TGTGCCTGGAGTGTACAACGGGGCAATCAGCCCCAGCATTTT
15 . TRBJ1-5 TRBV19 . CASSMVQGIFQAQHF TGTGCCAGTAGTATGGTGCAGGGTATTTTCCAGGCCCAGCATTTT
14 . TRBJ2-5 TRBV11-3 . CASSLGGREETQYF TGTGCCAGCAGCTTAGGGGGTCGGGAAGAGACCCAGTACTTC
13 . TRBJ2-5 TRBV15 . CATSRDQEGAEYF TGTGCCACCAGCAGAGATCAAGAAGGAGCTGAGTACTTC
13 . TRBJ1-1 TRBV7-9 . CASSSSGGREAFF TGTGCCAGCAGCTCCTCAGGCGGACGGGAAGCTTTCTTT